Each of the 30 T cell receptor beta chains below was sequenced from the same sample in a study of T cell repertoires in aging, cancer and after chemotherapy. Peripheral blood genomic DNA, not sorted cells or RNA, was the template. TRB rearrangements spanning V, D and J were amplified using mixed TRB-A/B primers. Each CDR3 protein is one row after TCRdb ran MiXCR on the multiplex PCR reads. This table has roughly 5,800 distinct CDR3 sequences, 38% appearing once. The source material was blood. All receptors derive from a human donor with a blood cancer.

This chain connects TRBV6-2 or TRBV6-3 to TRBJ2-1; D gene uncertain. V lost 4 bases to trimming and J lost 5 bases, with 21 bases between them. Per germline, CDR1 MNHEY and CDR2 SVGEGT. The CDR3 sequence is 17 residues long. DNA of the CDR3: TGTGCCAGCAGTTCCCGCCGGAGAACCAACACCAACAATGAGCAGTTCTTC. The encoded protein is CASSSRRRTNTNNEQFF.

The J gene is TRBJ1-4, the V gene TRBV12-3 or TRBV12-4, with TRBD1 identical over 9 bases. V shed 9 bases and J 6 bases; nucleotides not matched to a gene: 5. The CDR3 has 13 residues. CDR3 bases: TGTGCCAGTAACAGGGGGCAGCATGAAAAACTGTTTTTT. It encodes CASNRGQHEKLFF.

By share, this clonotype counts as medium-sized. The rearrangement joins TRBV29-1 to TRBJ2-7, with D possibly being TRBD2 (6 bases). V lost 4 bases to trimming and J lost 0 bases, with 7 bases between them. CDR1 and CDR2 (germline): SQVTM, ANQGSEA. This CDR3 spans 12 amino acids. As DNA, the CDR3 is TGCAGCGTTGCCGGGAGCTCCTACGAGCAGTACTTC. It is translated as CSVAGSSYEQYF.

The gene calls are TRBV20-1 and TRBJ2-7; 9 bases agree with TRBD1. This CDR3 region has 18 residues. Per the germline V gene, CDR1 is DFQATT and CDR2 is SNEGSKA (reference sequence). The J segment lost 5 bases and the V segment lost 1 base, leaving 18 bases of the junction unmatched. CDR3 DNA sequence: TGCAGTGCTAGAGGCAACCGCAGTCCCGGGACAGGGTTCCACGAGCAGTACTTC. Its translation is CSARGNRSPGTGFHEQYF.

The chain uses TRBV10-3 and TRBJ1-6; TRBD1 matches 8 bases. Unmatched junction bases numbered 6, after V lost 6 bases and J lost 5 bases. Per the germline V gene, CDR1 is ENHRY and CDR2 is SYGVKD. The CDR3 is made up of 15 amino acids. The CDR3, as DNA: TGTGCCATCAGGTCAGACAGGGGCGATAATTCACCCCTCCACTTT. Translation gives CAIRSDRGDNSPLHF.

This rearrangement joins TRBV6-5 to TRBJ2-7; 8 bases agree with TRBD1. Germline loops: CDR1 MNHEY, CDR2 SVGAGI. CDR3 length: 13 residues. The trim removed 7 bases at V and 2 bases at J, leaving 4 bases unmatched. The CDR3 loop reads CASKPDRAYEQYF. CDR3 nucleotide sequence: TGTGCCAGCAAACCGGACAGGGCCTACGAGCAGTACTTC.

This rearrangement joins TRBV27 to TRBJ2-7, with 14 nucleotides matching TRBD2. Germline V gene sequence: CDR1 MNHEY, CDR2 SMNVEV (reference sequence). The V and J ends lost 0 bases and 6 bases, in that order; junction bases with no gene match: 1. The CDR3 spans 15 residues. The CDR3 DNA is TGTGCCAGCAGTTTATCGGGACTAGCGGGAGCCGAGCAGTACTTC. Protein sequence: CASSLSGLAGAEQYF.

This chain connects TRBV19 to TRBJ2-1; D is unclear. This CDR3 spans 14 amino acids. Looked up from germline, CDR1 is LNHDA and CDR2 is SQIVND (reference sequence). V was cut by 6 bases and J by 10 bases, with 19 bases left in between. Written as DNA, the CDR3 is TGTGCCAGTAGGATGACCGGCGCGACGGCGGAGCAGTTCTTC. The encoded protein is CASRMTGATAEQFF. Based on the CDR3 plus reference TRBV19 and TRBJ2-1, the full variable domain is DGGITQSPKYLFRKEGQNVTLSCEQNLNHDAMYWYRQDPGQGLRLIYYSQIVNDFQKGDIAEGYSVSREKKESFPLTVTSAQKNPTAFYLCASRMTGATAEQFFGPGTRLTVL.

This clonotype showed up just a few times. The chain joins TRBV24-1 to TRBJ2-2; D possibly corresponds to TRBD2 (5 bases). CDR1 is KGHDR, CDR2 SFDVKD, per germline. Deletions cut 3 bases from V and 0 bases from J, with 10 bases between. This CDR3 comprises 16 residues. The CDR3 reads CATSDPGEANTGELFF. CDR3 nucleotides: TGTGCCACCAGTGATCCCGGGGAAGCGAACACCGGGGAGCTGTTTTTT.

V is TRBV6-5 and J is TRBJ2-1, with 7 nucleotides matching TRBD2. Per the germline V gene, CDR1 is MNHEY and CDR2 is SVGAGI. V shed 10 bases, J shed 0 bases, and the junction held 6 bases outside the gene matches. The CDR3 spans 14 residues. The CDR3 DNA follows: TGTGCCATCAGACGGGAGGACTCCTACAATGAGCAGTTCTTC. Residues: CAIRREDSYNEQFF.

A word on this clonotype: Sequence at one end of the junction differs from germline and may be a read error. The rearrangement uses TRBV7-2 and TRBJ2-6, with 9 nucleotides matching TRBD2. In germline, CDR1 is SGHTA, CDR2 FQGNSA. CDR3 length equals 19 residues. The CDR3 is CASREGLAGYSSGGNVLTF. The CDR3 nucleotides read TGTGCCAGCCGCGAAGGGCTAGCGGGATATAGCTCTGGGGGCAACGTCCTGACTTTC.

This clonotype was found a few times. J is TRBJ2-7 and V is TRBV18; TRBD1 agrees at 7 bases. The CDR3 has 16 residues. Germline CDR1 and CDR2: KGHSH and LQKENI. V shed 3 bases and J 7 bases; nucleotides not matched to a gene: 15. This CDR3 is CASSPGGQAWGHEQYF. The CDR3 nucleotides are TGTGCCAGCTCACCGGGCGGACAGGCTTGGGGTCATGAGCAGTACTTC.

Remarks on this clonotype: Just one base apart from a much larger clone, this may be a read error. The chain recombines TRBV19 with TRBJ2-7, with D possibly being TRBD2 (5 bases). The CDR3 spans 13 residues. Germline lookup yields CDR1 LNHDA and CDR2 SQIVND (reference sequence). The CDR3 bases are TGTGCCAGTGGTATCTTCAGCGGCTACGAGCAGTACTTC. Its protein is CASGIFSGYEQYF.

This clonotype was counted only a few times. The CDR3 DNA is TGTGCCAGTAGTGTAGCGGGACCAAATCAGCCCCAGCATTTT. This gives the protein CASSVAGPNQPQHF. The rearrangement links TRBV19 to TRBJ1-5; D may be TRBD1 (5 bases). Trimming took 5 bases from V and 4 from J, leaving 12 bases between them. CDR1 LNHDA and CDR2 SQIVND come from the germline V gene (reference sequence). The CDR3 extends over 14 amino acids.

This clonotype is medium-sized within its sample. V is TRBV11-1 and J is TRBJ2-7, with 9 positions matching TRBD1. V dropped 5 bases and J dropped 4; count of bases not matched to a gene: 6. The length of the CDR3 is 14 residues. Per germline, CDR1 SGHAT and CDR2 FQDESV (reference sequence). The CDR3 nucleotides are TGTGCCAGCAGCCGTAACAGGGGGCAGTACGAGCAGTACTTC. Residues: CASSRNRGQYEQYF.

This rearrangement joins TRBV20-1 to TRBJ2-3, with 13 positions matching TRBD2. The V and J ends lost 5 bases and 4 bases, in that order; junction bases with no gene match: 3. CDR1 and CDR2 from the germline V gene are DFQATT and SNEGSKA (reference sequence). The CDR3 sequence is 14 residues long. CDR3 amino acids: CSAWTSGSADTQYF. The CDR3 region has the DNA TGCAGTGCTTGGACTAGCGGGAGCGCAGATACGCAGTATTTT.

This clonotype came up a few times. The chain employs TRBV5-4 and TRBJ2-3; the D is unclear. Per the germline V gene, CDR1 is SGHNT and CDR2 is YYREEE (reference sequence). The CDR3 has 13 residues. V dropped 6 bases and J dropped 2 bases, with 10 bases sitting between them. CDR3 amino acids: CASTPRTTDTQYF. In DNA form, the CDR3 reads TGTGCCAGCACTCCTAGAACCACAGATACGCAGTATTTT.

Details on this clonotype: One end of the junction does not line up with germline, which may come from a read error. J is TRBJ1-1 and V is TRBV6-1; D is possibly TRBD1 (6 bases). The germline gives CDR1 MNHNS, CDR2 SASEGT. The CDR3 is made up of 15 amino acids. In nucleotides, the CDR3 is TGTGCCAGCAGTTTCCCTAGAGGTGGGGACACTAAAGCTTTCTTT. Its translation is CASSFPRGGDTKAFF.

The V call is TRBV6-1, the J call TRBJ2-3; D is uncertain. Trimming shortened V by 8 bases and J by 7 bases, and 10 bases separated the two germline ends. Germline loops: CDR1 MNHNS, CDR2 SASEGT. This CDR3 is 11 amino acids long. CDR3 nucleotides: TGTGCCAGCTCCGGATTAAATACGCAGTATTTT. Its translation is CASSGLNTQYF.

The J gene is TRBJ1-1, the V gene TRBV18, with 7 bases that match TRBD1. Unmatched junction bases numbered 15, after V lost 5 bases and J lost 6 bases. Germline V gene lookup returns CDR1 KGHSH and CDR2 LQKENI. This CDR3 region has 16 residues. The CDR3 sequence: CASSTPGQHKGSEAFF. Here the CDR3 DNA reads TGTGCCAGCTCAACCCCGGGACAGCATAAAGGTTCTGAAGCTTTCTTT.

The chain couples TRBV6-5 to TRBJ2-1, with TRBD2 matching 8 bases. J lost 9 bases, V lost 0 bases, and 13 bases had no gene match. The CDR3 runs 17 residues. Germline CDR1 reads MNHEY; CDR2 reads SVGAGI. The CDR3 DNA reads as TGTGCCAGCAGTTACTCGGTGCAAGCGGGAGAGCGCGGTGAGCAGTTCTTC. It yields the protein CASSYSVQAGERGEQFF.

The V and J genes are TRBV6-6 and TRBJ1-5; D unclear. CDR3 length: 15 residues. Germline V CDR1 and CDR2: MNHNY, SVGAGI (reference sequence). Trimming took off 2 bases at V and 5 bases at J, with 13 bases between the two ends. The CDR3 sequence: CASSYPSSGDQPQHF. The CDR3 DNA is TGTGCCAGCAGTTACCCCAGTTCGGGAGATCAGCCCCAGCATTTT.

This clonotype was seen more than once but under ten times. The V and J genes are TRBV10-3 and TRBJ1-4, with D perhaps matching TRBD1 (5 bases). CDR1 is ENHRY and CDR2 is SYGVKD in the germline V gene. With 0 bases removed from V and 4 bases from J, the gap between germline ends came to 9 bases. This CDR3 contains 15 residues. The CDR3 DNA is TGTGCCATCAGTGAGTCCGAACAGGATAATGAAAAACTGTTTTTT. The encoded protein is CAISESEQDNEKLFF.

The CDR3 loop reads CASSQTGTSGIDEQFF. DNA for the CDR3: TGTGCCAGTAGCCAAACAGGGACTAGCGGGATCGATGAGCAGTTCTTC. The gene calls are TRBV19 and TRBJ2-1; 13 nucleotides align to TRBD2. Germline assignment: CDR1 LNHDA and CDR2 SQIVND (reference sequence). The V and J ends lost 6 bases and 8 bases, in that order; junction bases with no gene match: 10. This CDR3 comprises 16 residues.

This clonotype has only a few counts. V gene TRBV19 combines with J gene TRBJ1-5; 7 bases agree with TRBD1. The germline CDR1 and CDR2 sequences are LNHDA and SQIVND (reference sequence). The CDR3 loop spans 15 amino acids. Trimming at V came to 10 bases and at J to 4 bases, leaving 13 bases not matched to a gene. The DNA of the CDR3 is TGTGCCACATCGCGTTACGGACAGGAGAATCAGCCCCAGCATTTT. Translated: CATSRYGQENQPQHF.

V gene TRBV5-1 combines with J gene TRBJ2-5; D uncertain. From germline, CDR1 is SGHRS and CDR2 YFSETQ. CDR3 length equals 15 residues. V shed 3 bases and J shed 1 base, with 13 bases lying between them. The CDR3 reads CASSSDGALQETQYF. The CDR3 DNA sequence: TGCGCCAGCAGCTCGGACGGAGCCCTCCAAGAGACCCAGTACTTC.

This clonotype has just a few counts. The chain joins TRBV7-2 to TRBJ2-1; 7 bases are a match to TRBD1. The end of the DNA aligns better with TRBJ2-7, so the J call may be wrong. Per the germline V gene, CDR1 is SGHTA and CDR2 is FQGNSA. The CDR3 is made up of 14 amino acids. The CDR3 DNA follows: TGTGCCAGCAGCTTAGGACAGGGATGGAACGAGCAGTACTTC. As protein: CASSLGQGWNEQYF.

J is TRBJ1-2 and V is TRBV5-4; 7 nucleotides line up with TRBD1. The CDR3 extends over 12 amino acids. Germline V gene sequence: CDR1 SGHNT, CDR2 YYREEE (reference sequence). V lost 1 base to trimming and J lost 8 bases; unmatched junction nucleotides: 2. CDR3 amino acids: CASSLRGLGYTF. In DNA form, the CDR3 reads TGTGCCAGCAGCTTGAGGGGGCTCGGCTACACCTTC. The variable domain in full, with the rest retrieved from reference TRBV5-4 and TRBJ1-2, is ETGVTQSPTHLIKTRGQQVTLRCSSQSGHNTVSWYQQALGQGPQFIFQYYREEENGRGNFPPRFSGLQFPNYSSELNVNALELDDSALYLCASSLRGLGYTFGSGTRLTVV.

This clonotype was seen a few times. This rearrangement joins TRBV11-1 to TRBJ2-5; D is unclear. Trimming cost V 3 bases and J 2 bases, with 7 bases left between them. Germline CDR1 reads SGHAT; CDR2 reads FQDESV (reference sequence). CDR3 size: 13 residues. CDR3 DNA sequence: TGTGCCAGCAGCTTCGAACTACAAGAGACCCAGTACTTC. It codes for CASSFELQETQYF. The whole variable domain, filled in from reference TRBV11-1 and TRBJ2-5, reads EAEVAQSPRYKITEKSQAVAFWCDPISGHATLYWYRQILGQGPELLVQFQDESVVDDSQLPKDRFSAERLKGVDSTLKIQPAELGDSAMYLCASSFELQETQYFGPGTRLLVL.

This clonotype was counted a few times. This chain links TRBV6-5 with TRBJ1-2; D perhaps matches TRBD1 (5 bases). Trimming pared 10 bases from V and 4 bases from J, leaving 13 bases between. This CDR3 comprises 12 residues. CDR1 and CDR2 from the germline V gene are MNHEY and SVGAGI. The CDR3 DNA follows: TGTGCCACCAAAACAGGACCCTATGGCTACACCTTC. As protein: CATKTGPYGYTF.